This T cell receptor beta chain originates from a study of T cell responses to AZD1222 COVID-19 vaccine. Turning to the study itself: It was second doses at about 4 or about 12 weeks that were pooled.

This CDR3 comprises 14 residues. J lost 0 bases, V lost 6 bases, and 4 bases had no gene match. The germline V gene has CDR1 SGHVS and CDR2 FQNEAQ. Repertoires were generated with immunoSEQ multiplex PCR, while TCRdb's copy carries only in-frame clones and drops some. The table shows 120,000 to 150,000 clones, with around 90% occurring only once. The clonotype comes from an adult in good health. The chain links TRBV7-8 to TRBJ1-1; TRBD1 matches 7 bases. The sample was peripheral blood, taken on day 0 of AZD1222 vaccination. The CDR3 here is CASRAGTVNTEAFF. The CDR3 DNA reads TGTGCCAGCAGAGCCGGGACAGTGAACACTGAAGCTTTCTTT.